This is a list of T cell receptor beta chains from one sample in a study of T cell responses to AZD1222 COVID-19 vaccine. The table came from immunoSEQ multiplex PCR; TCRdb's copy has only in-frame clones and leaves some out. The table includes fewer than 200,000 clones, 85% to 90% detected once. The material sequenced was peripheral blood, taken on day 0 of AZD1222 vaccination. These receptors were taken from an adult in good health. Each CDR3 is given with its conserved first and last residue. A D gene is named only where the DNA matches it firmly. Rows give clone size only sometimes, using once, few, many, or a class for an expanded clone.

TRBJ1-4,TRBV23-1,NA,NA,TGCGCCAGCAGTCAAGTCCCCGGGACAAGGAGAGAAAAACTGTTTTTT,CASSQVPGTRREKLFF
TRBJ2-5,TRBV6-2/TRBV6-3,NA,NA,TGTGCCAGCAGTTCAGGGTCTGAGACCCAGTACTTC,CASSSGSETQYF
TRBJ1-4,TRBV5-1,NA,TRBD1,TGCGCCAGCAGCCGACAGGGGGACACTAATGAAAAACTGTTTTTT,CASSRQGDTNEKLFF
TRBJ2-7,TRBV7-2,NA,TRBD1,TGTGCCAGCAGCAGGGACAGGGGGCTCTACGAGCAGTACTTC,CASSRDRGLYEQYF
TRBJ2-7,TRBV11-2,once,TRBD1,TGTGCCAGCAGCCCCCGGACAGGGGAGTTCTACGAGCAGTACTTC,CASSPRTGEFYEQYF
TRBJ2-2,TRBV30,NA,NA,TGTGCCTGGGGCCTTAAAGCCGGGGAGCTGTTTTTT,CAWGLKAGELFF
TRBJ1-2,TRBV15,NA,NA,TGTGCCACCAGCAGGGGAGGATTAGTCGGCTACACCTTC,CATSRGGLVGYTF
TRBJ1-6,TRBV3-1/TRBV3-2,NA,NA,TGTGCCAGCAGCCAATACCCAGGGTACGGACCCCTCCACTTT,CASSQYPGYGPLHF
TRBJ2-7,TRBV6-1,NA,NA,TGTGCCAGCAGTGAACAGGGGCCCGGGGAGCAGTACTTC,CASSEQGPGEQYF
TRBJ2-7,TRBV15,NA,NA,TGTGCCACCAGCAGAGGGGGAGTTACCTACGAGCAGTACTTC,CATSRGGVTYEQYF
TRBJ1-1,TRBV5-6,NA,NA,TGTGCCAGCAGCTTGGCCCCAACAGTGAACACTGAAGCTTTCTTT,CASSLAPTVNTEAFF
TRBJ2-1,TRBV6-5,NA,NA,TGTGCCAGCAGTTACTCGAGTAGAGGTTCCGATGAGCAGTTCTTC,CASSYSSRGSDEQFF
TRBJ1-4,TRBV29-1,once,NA,TGCAGCGTTTACAAACGAGACGGATCAACTAATGAAAAACTGTTTTTT,CSVYKRDGSTNEKLFF
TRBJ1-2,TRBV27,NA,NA,TGTGCCAGCAGCGGAGCTGGCTATGGCTACACCTTC,CASSGAGYGYTF
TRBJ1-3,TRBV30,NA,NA,TGTGCCTGGAGTCAGCACTCTGGAAACACCATATATTTT,CAWSQHSGNTIYF
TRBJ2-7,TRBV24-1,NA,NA,TGTGCCACCCAGGCGGCCAGGGGCACTGAGCAGTACTTC,CATQAARGTEQYF
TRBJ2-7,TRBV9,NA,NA,TGTGCCAGCAGCGTAGCCCCTACGAGCGAGCAGTACTTC,CASSVAPTSEQYF
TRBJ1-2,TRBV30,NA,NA,TGTGCCTGGAGTACCCGGACTACTCTTAACTATGGCTACACCTTC,CAWSTRTTLNYGYTF
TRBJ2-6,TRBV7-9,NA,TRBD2,TGTGCCAGCTCGATCGGGGGGGCTGGGGCCAACGTCCTGACTTTC,CASSIGGAGANVLTF
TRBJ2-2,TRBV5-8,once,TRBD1,TGTGCCAGCAGCCCCAGGGGGTCGAACACCGGGGAGCTGTTTTTT,CASSPRGSNTGELFF
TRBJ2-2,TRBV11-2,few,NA,TGTGCCAGCAGCCCCGGAGTTCGAGCCGGGGAGCTGTTTTTT,CASSPGVRAGELFF
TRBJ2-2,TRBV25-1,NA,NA,TGTGCCAGCAGTGAACCCGGGACAGCGGGGACCGGGGAGCTGTTTTTT,CASSEPGTAGTGELFF
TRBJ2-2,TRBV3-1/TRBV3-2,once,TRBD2,TGTGCCAGCAGCCTCAGGACTAGCGGGGGGGCGATCACCGGGGAGCTGTTTTTT,CASSLRTSGGAITGELFF
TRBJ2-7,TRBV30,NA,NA,TGTGCCTGGAGTGTGGCTACACCCTACGAGCAGTACTTC,CAWSVATPYEQYF